These 18 T cell receptor beta chains were all obtained from the same sample, sequenced in a study of human T cells and chemical hapten exposure. TCRdb itself ran the RACE reads through MiXCR, one entry per CDR3 protein. The repertoire holds more than 60,000 distinct CDR3 sequences, roughly 8.6% seen once, with about 1.4% in the top ten. Sample time point: healthy volunteer bleed at 6 weeks. The authors extracted total RNA from unfractionated whole blood. The sequenced sample was whole blood. Receptors were obtained from a male donor in good health. Some clones in this sample may be carry-over from other donors' samples.

This chain connects TRBV27 to TRBJ1-4; tentative D call: TRBD1 (5 bases). The V end lost 8 bases, the J end lost 0 bases, and 16 bases lay between the germline ends. The V gene's germline CDR1 is MNHEY and CDR2 SMNVEV (reference sequence). The CDR3 is 16 amino acids. The chain's CDR3 is CASRRDSRSTNEKLFF. Here the CDR3 DNA reads TGTGCCAGCCGCCGGGACTCCCGGTCAACTAATGAAAAACTGTTTTTT.

V and J are TRBV7-8 and TRBJ2-1; 9 nucleotides agree with TRBD1. Germline assignment: CDR1 SGHVS and CDR2 FQNEAQ. The CDR3 runs to 15 residues. V was pared by 4 bases and J by 5 bases, with 6 bases of the junction left unmatched. The CDR3: CASSYPWDRDNEQFF. CDR3 DNA sequence: TGTGCCAGCAGCTACCCCTGGGACAGGGACAATGAGCAGTTCTTC.

The chain is built from TRBV7-2 and TRBJ2-7, with 7 nucleotides matching TRBD2. V trimming: 3 bases; J trimming: 5 bases; junction bases outside the gene matches: 19. CDR1 is SGHTA, CDR2 FQGNSA, per germline. The CDR3 runs 18 residues. CDR3 residues: CASSFSGIGRGGSNEQYF. The CDR3 DNA is TGTGCCAGCAGCTTTTCTGGGATCGGTCGGGGCGGGAGTAACGAGCAGTACTTC. Together with reference TRBV7-2 and TRBJ2-7, the CDR3 gives the full variable domain: GAGVSQSPSNKVTEKGKDVELRCDPISGHTALYWYRQSLGQGLEFLIYFQGNSAPDKSGLPSDRFSAERTGGSVSTLTIQRTQQEDSAVYLCASSFSGIGRGGSNEQYFGPGTRLTVT.

This clonotype occurred a few times. V usage is TRBV19 and J usage is TRBJ1-1; no definite D call. The CDR3 covers 14 residues. The V gene's germline CDR1 is LNHDA and CDR2 SQIVND (reference sequence). Trimming left V 3 bases short and J 1 base short, with 9 bases between. The CDR3 sequence: CASSIYSPNTEAFF. DNA for the CDR3: TGTGCCAGTAGTATTTACAGCCCGAACACTGAAGCTTTCTTT.

At least ten counts were recorded for this clonotype. The chain is built from TRBV9 and TRBJ1-1, with a weak D call TRBD1 (6 bases). The germline V gene encodes CDR1 SGDLS and CDR2 YYNGEE. The CDR3 totals 15 residues. V was pared by 0 bases and J by 1 base, with 10 bases between. DNA for the CDR3: TGTGCCAGCAGCGTAGACCCAGGGGCGAACACTGAAGCTTTCTTT. Translating gives CASSVDPGANTEAFF.

The V gene is TRBV2, the J gene TRBJ2-7; D call uncertain. Per the germline V gene, CDR1 is SNHLY and CDR2 is FYNNEI. The V end was cut by 5 bases, the J end by 6 bases, with 23 bases between. The CDR3 consists of 16 residues. As DNA, the CDR3 is TGTGCCAGCAGTCCCCTCCCCACCACTGGCAGGCTCGAGCAGTACTTC. It encodes CASSPLPTTGRLEQYF.

The chain uses TRBV24-1 and TRBJ2-3; D unresolved. Deletions cut 4 bases from V and 2 bases from J, with 6 bases between. Germline V CDR1 and CDR2: KGHDR, SFDVKD. CDR3 size: 13 residues. For the CDR3, the DNA is TGTGCCACCAGTGACCCTAACACAGATACGCAGTATTTT. It is translated as CATSDPNTDTQYF.

The J gene is TRBJ2-1, the V gene TRBV4-2; tentatively, D is TRBD2 (5 bases). Germline lookup yields CDR1 LGHNA and CDR2 YNFKEQ. Trimming removed 4 bases from V and 6 bases from J, with 13 bases in between. The CDR3 runs to 14 residues. The CDR3 coding sequence is TGTGCCAGCAGCCCCTCGGAGGTCCCCAATGAGCAGTTCTTC. Its translation: CASSPSEVPNEQFF.

This clonotype was observed at least ten times. The rearrangement joins TRBV7-9 to TRBJ2-3; no reliable D call. Germline values: CDR1 SEHNR, CDR2 FQNEAQ (reference sequence). Trimming took 3 bases from V and 0 from J, leaving 16 bases between them. This CDR3 comprises 17 residues. The CDR3 is CASSFPRDADSTDTQYF. The DNA of the CDR3 is TGTGCCAGCAGCTTCCCCCGAGACGCCGACAGCACAGATACGCAGTATTTT.

This clonotype was counted between two and nine times. The chain recombines TRBV5-4 with TRBJ2-3, with 7 bases fitting TRBD2. V lost 0 bases, J lost 6 bases, and 10 bases stayed unmatched. Per the germline V gene, CDR1 is SGHNT and CDR2 is YYREEE (reference sequence). The CDR3 is 16 amino acids. DNA of the CDR3: TGTGCCAGCAGCTTGGCGGGGGGTACACCTAGGGATACGCAGTATTTT. Its translation: CASSLAGGTPRDTQYF. The variable domain in full, completed from reference TRBV5-4 and TRBJ2-3, reads ETGVTQSPTHLIKTRGQQVTLRCSSQSGHNTVSWYQQALGQGPQFIFQYYREEENGRGNFPPRFSGLQFPNYSSELNVNALELDDSALYLCASSLAGGTPRDTQYFGPGTRLTVL.

This clonotype has just a few counts. CDR3 nucleotides: TGTGCCAGCAGTCCCCCGGGAGGGGACGACAATCAGCCCCAGCATTTT. It specifies CASSPPGGDDNQPQHF. The chain uses TRBV6-2 or TRBV6-3 and TRBJ1-5; the D gene is possibly TRBD1 (5 bases). This CDR3 has 16 amino acids. Trimming stripped 5 bases from V and 3 bases from J, with 17 bases between. Per the germline V gene, CDR1 is MNHEY and CDR2 is SVGEGT.

The rearrangement joins TRBV3-1 to TRBJ1-2; D might be TRBD1 (5 bases). Trimming pared 0 bases from V and 4 bases from J, leaving 12 bases between. Per the germline V gene, CDR1 is LGHDT and CDR2 is YNNKEL (reference sequence). This CDR3 region has 15 residues. The CDR3 DNA is TGTGCCAGCAGCCAAGATCTTGTACAGGCCTATGGCTACACCTTC. Encoded protein: CASSQDLVQAYGYTF.

The chain's CDR3 is CSVVAASTDTQYF. CDR3 DNA sequence: TGCAGCGTTGTAGCGGCTAGCACAGATACGCAGTATTTT. V usage is TRBV29-1 and J usage is TRBJ2-3; a possible D gene is TRBD2 (6 bases). The CDR3 is made up of 13 amino acids. Trimming took 4 bases from V and 0 from J, leaving 8 bases between them. CDR1 and CDR2 from the germline V gene are SQVTM and ANQGSEA.

This clonotype has just a few counts. J is TRBJ2-7 and V is TRBV6-5, with D perhaps TRBD2 (5 bases). Germline V gene lookup returns CDR1 MNHEY and CDR2 SVGAGI. Trimming took off 5 bases at V and 3 bases at J, with 14 bases between the two ends. The length of the CDR3 is 14 residues. The CDR3 DNA follows: TGTGCCAGCAGTCGGGCGGGCAATTTCTACGAGCAGTACTTC. This sequence encodes CASSRAGNFYEQYF.

The rearrangement links TRBV29-1 to TRBJ2-1, with 10 bases matching TRBD1. The CDR3 is made up of 16 amino acids. Germline V gene sequence: CDR1 SQVTM, CDR2 ANQGSEA. V trimming: 3 bases; J trimming: 7 bases; junction bases outside the gene matches: 12. DNA of the CDR3: TGCAGCGTTGAGTCGCCCCGGGACAGGGGAATGAATGAGCAGTTCTTC. Its protein product is CSVESPRDRGMNEQFF.

A few counts support this clonotype. The V and J genes are TRBV6-5 and TRBJ2-3; no reliable D call. Trimming pared 0 bases from V and 0 bases from J, leaving 7 bases between. Germline CDR1 and CDR2: MNHEY and SVGAGI. The CDR3 runs 15 residues. CDR3 residues: CASSYSVRSTDTQYF. In DNA form, the CDR3 reads TGTGCCAGCAGTTACTCGGTCAGGAGCACAGATACGCAGTATTTT.

The CDR3 coding sequence is TGCAGTGCTAGAGATAAGTTCTACAATGAGCAGTTCTTC. Translating it yields CSARDKFYNEQFF. The chain employs TRBV20-1 and TRBJ2-1; D gene unclear. V gave up 0 bases and J gave up 3 bases, with 6 bases separating them. This CDR3 has 13 amino acids. CDR1 DFQATT and CDR2 SNEGSKA come from the germline V gene (reference sequence).

Only a few counts were recorded for this clonotype. This rearrangement joins TRBV20-1 to TRBJ2-7; D possibly uses TRBD1 or TRBD2 (5 bases each). Germline CDR1 reads DFQATT; CDR2 reads SNEGSKA (reference sequence). Deletions cut 6 bases from V and 3 bases from J, with 15 bases between. The CDR3 is 13 amino acids. The CDR3 reads CSAREGPDYEQYF. The DNA of the CDR3 is TGCAGTGCCCGAGAGGGGCCCGACTACGAGCAGTACTTC.